This T cell receptor (beta chain) was found in a study of CD8 T cells in Susac syndrome. Between the trimmed V and J ends, which lost 6 bases and 1 base, there was a span of 10 bases. The V gene's germline CDR1 is SNHLY and CDR2 FYNNEI. The CDR3 is 14 amino acids. Random hexamers were used to reverse transcribe 0.5 to 1 ug of RNA. TCRdb re-derived calls from the immunoSEQ multiplex PCR reads in MiXCR, one entry per CDR3 protein. The sample lists approximately 230,000 distinct CDR3 sequences, around 95% occurring once. Negative isolation yielded CD4+ and CD8+ T cells, and FACS enriched TEMRA cells. This receptor was taken from a human donor with multiple sclerosis. The sequencing sample was made of CD4+ T cells from PBMCs. This sequence joins TRBV2 and TRBJ1-5; D uncertain. As DNA, the CDR3 is TGTGCCAGCAGATCCGGACGGAGCAATCAGCCCCAGCATTTT. It encodes CASRSGRSNQPQHF.